These T cell receptor beta chains were read from a single sample in a study of monozygotic twins with inflammatory bowel disease. TCRdb reprocessed the 5' RACE reads and keeps a single row for each CDR3 protein, giving no DNA. This listing includes 200,000 to 250,000 distinct CDR3 sequences. Source material: blood. These receptors were obtained from a human donor with ulcerative colitis or Crohn's disease, or a healthy co-twin of an affected twin (not recorded which). The CDR3 runs from the conserved cysteine through the conserved F or W. Fields, in order: J gene, V gene, CDR3 protein.

j_call: TRBJ2-3; v_call: TRBV4-2; cdr3_aa: CASSQDGNTDTQYF
j_call: TRBJ2-5; v_call: TRBV6-1; cdr3_aa: CASRSPDRGQETQYF
j_call: TRBJ2-1; v_call: TRBV4-1; cdr3_aa: CASSQPSGGALSYNEQFF
j_call: TRBJ1-3; v_call: TRBV7-2; cdr3_aa: CASSLEAGSGNTIYF
j_call: TRBJ1-1; v_call: TRBV6-1; cdr3_aa: CASSPWRTEAFF
j_call: TRBJ2-7; v_call: TRBV29-1; cdr3_aa: CSVEGRGLSREQYF
j_call: TRBJ2-7; v_call: TRBV10-2; cdr3_aa: CASGQGYEQYF
j_call: TRBJ2-1; v_call: TRBV21-1; cdr3_aa: CASSKATGSGGVYNEQFF
j_call: TRBJ2-3; v_call: TRBV9; cdr3_aa: CASSVDQRGFTDTQYF
j_call: TRBJ1-2; v_call: TRBV20-1; cdr3_aa: CSAVTQGEGYGYTF
j_call: TRBJ2-5; v_call: TRBV7-6; cdr3_aa: CASSLFQETQYF
j_call: TRBJ1-5; v_call: TRBV20-1; cdr3_aa: CSASSVNFDQPQHF
j_call: TRBJ2-1; v_call: TRBV20-1; cdr3_aa: CSAIWLAGGDEQFF
j_call: TRBJ2-1; v_call: TRBV5-1; cdr3_aa: CASSYLDSDNEQFF
j_call: TRBJ1-2; v_call: TRBV5-6; cdr3_aa: CASSLDGSAGYGYTF
j_call: TRBJ1-5; v_call: TRBV15; cdr3_aa: CATSTDRDPSRGNHPQHF
j_call: TRBJ2-1; v_call: TRBV12-3/TRBV12-4; cdr3_aa: CASSSRDRGNNEQFF
j_call: TRBJ2-7; v_call: TRBV10-3; cdr3_aa: CAIRLTGGIYEQYF
j_call: TRBJ1-2; v_call: TRBV28; cdr3_aa: CASSLGPLGYGYTF
j_call: TRBJ1-5; v_call: TRBV12-3/TRBV12-4; cdr3_aa: CASSRQAAREPQHF
j_call: TRBJ1-4; v_call: TRBV5-1; cdr3_aa: CASSLAPTGTGATNEKLFF
j_call: TRBJ2-2; v_call: TRBV3-1; cdr3_aa: CASSQPDRQTGELFF
j_call: TRBJ1-3; v_call: TRBV20-1; cdr3_aa: CSATGQSSGNTIYF
j_call: TRBJ1-1; v_call: TRBV18; cdr3_aa: CASSPGWAKEGMNTEAFF
j_call: TRBJ2-3; v_call: TRBV5-1; cdr3_aa: CANSSSPVGQGPDTQYF
j_call: TRBJ1-5; v_call: TRBV5-8; cdr3_aa: CASDMDAWSNQPQHF
j_call: TRBJ2-1; v_call: TRBV7-9; cdr3_aa: CASSLLGDEQFF
j_call: TRBJ1-4; v_call: TRBV19; cdr3_aa: CASTWQTATNEKLFF
j_call: TRBJ1-5; v_call: TRBV20-1; cdr3_aa: CSAPLGGNQPQHF
j_call: TRBJ2-7; v_call: TRBV15; cdr3_aa: CATSRPGPPYEQYF
j_call: TRBJ2-3; v_call: TRBV6-5; cdr3_aa: CASSYSRPVRTDTQYF
j_call: TRBJ1-6; v_call: TRBV6-1; cdr3_aa: CASSFSTDRAYNSPLHF
j_call: TRBJ1-1; v_call: TRBV5-1; cdr3_aa: CASRLGQSTNTEAFF